The 5 T cell receptor beta chains presented below share a single source sample, sequenced in a study of T cell repertoires in cytomegalovirus infection. TCRdb reanalysed the reads using MiXCR and keeps one entry per CDR3 protein. The sample records 300,000 to 400,000 distinct CDR3 sequences, more than 8% being singletons. The sample taken for sequencing was PBMCs. The source is a human donor in good health (CMV status not recorded). Some clones in this sample may be carry-over from other donors' samples.

Only a few counts were recorded for this clonotype. The genes are TRBV20-1 and TRBJ2-1; 10 bases align to TRBD2. With V trimmed by 6 bases and J by 0 bases, 11 bases remained unmatched. Germline loops: CDR1 DFQATT, CDR2 SNEGSKA (reference sequence). The CDR3 has 17 amino acids. CDR3 sequence: CSAKTAGGYSSYNEQFF. For the CDR3, the DNA is TGCAGTGCCAAGACAGCGGGGGGGTATAGCTCCTACAATGAGCAGTTCTTC.

This sequence joins TRBV4-3 and TRBJ1-1; TRBD1 matches at 7 bases. Germline assignment: CDR1 LGHNA and CDR2 YSLEER. The ends lost 4 bases at V and 7 bases at J; junction bases unmatched: 9. This CDR3 has 14 residues. The CDR3 DNA sequence: TGCGCCAGCAGCCGTCTCAGGGGGGGTGATGAAGCTTTCTTT. Translation gives CASSRLRGGDEAFF.

This clonotype was observed many times. The J gene is TRBJ2-3, the V gene TRBV7-2; maybe TRBD2 (5 bases). V lost 1 base, J lost 1 base, and 6 bases lay in between. This CDR3 region has 14 residues. Germline V gene sequence: CDR1 SGHTA, CDR2 FQGNSA. CDR3 bases: TGTGCCAGCAGCTTAGGTAGCGGCACAGATACGCAGTATTTT. Encoded protein: CASSLGSGTDTQYF.

The rearrangement links TRBV4-2 to TRBJ2-4; TRBD2 matches at 7 bases. CDR1 is LGHNA and CDR2 is YNFKEQ in the germline V gene. There are 16 residues in the CDR3. V shed 5 bases and J 6 bases; nucleotides not matched to a gene: 13. CDR3 region: CASSEGNRIAGNIQYF. In DNA, the CDR3 is TGTGCCAGCAGCGAAGGGAATCGGATAGCGGGAAACATTCAGTACTTC.

The chain uses TRBV12-3 or TRBV12-4 and TRBJ1-1; 9 bases line up with TRBD1. Germline trimming cut 4 bases from V and 0 bases from J; bases unmatched to any gene: 9. This CDR3 is 17 amino acids long. CDR3 bases: TGTGCCAGCAGTTCTGGGACAGGGATCGACATGAACACTGAAGCTTTCTTT. This encodes CASSSGTGIDMNTEAFF.